The sequence of this T cell receptor beta chain was determined in a study of blood T cells in healthy people across ages. Whole-study findings and limits: There was a strong correlation between TCR beta diversity and naive T cell percentage.

Donors were systemically healthy Caucasian individuals from Russia aged roughly 6 to 100 years. PBMCs numbering at least 6.5 million were isolated per sample. Alongside a J-beta primer mix, a sample-barcoded 5' primer served in a second PCR lasting roughly 6 to 11 cycles. TCRdb processed the 5' RACE reads anew with MiXCR; each CDR3 protein has one entry. This sample yields 1.2 million to 1.5 million distinct CDR3 sequences, of which roughly 64% are seen a single time; 6.5% to 8.5% belongs to the top ten. Notes on this clonotype: The antigen is not known.

Sequenced sample: blood. This TCR was sampled from a man between 18 and 35 years old in good health.

The CDR3 here is CSARHKRDGALMGGYTF. In DNA, the CDR3 is TGCAGTGCTAGACACAAACGGGACGGGGCGTTGATGGGTGGCTACACCTTC. The V gene is TRBV20-1, the J gene TRBJ1-2; a possible D gene is TRBD1 (5 bases). Per germline, CDR1 DFQATT and CDR2 SNEGSKA (reference sequence). This CDR3 spans 17 amino acids. The V gene lost 2 bases and the J gene lost 7 bases, with 26 bases spanning the gap.